Below, 13 T cell receptor beta chains from the same sample are listed, as sequenced in a study of blood T cell repertoires in COVID-19. This table comes from immunoSEQ multiplex PCR, and its TCRdb copy is limited to in-frame clones, with some not included. This sample has hundreds of thousands of clones; 83% occur once, and the top ten carry about 5.3%. Sequenced input: PBMCs or T cells enriched from blood (not recorded which). These TCRs come from a woman between 45 and 65 years old who had been exposed to COVID-19.

With regard to this clone: An end of the junction differs from the germline gene, which may be a read error. The chain uses TRBV2 and TRBJ2-3, with D possibly being TRBD1 (5 bases). The CDR3 is 14 residues long. Germline V gene sequence: CDR1 SNHLY, CDR2 FYNNEI. The CDR3 loop is CASSERRGTFSESF. In DNA, the CDR3 is TGTGCCAGCAGTGAGAGAAGGGGTACATTTTCGGAGAGTTTT.

This clone was picked up a small number of times. The V call is TRBV30, the J call TRBJ2-3, with 11 bases lining up with TRBD2. Per germline, CDR1 GTSNPN and CDR2 SVGIG (reference sequence). V lost 0 bases, J lost 6 bases, and 5 bases stayed unmatched. The CDR3 is made up of 15 amino acids. This chain's CDR3 is CAWSVQTSGVDTQYF. DNA of the CDR3: TGTGCCTGGAGTGTACAGACTAGCGGGGTTGATACGCAGTATTTT.

The DNA of the CDR3 is TGTGCCACCAGCAGGGGGACAGGCAACTCTGGAAACACCATATATTTT. It codes for CATSRGTGNSGNTIYF. The chain employs TRBV15 and TRBJ1-3; 8 nucleotides line up with TRBD1. Germline CDR1 and CDR2: LNHNV and YYDKDF (reference sequence). The CDR3 is 16 amino acids. V lost 3 bases, J lost 0 bases, and 4 bases stayed unmatched.

The V gene is TRBV7-8, the J gene TRBJ1-2; D unresolved. Germline loops: CDR1 SGHVS, CDR2 FQNEAQ. The CDR3 is made up of 12 amino acids. The V end was cut by 5 bases, the J end by 2 bases, with 6 bases between. The CDR3 region is CASSPGNYGYTF. The CDR3 DNA sequence: TGTGCCAGCAGCCCAGGCAACTATGGCTACACCTTC.

The V and J genes are TRBV5-1 and TRBJ2-2, with TRBD2 matching 9 bases. The CDR3 loop spans 18 amino acids. Per germline, CDR1 SGHRS and CDR2 YFSETQ. J gave up 4 bases and V 0 bases, and 10 bases lay outside the gene matches. CDR3 protein: CASSLAFSGGPTTGELFF. The CDR3 nucleotides are TGCGCCAGCAGCTTGGCGTTTAGCGGGGGCCCCACCACCGGGGAGCTGTTTTTT. Full variable domain (remainder filled in from reference TRBV5-1 and TRBJ2-2): KAGVTQTPRYLIKTRGQQVTLSCSPISGHRSVSWYQQTPGQGLQFLFEYFSETQRNKGNFPGRFSGRQFSNSRSEMNVSTLELGDSALYLCASSLAFSGGPTTGELFFGEGSRLTVL.

The chain is built from TRBV7-2 and TRBJ2-3, with D hard to call. Trimming stripped 7 bases from V and 1 base from J, with 12 bases between. This CDR3 contains 14 residues. The germline V gene encodes CDR1 SGHTA and CDR2 FQGNSA. The CDR3 DNA sequence: TGTGCCAGCACCCCTTTGGGCGGCACAGATACGCAGTATTTT. Its translation is CASTPLGGTDTQYF.

This chain uses TRBV4-2 with TRBJ2-3; weak D call: TRBD2 (6 bases). In germline, CDR1 is LGHNA, CDR2 YNFKEQ. Between the trimmed V and J ends, which lost 0 bases and 11 bases, there was a span of 12 bases. The CDR3 has 13 residues. The CDR3 DNA reads as TGTGCCAGCAGCCAAGAAACGGGAGTGAGGCAGTATTTT. This gives the protein CASSQETGVRQYF.

V and J are TRBV3-1 (or the pseudogene TRBV3-2) and TRBJ2-5; 8 bases are a match to TRBD1. This CDR3 region has 15 residues. Germline V gives CDR1 LGHDT, CDR2 YNNKEL (reference sequence). V shed 6 bases, J shed 2 bases, and the junction held 8 bases outside the gene matches. CDR3 residues: CASRPKDRAQETQYF. CDR3 nucleotides: TGTGCCAGCAGACCGAAGGACAGGGCTCAAGAGACCCAGTACTTC.

Remarks on this clone: Compared with germline, one end of the junction differs, possibly owing to a read error. The chain links TRBV20-1 to TRBJ1-1; TRBD1 might be the D (5 bases). This CDR3 is 11 amino acids long. Germline CDR1 DFQATT, CDR2 SNEGSKA (reference sequence). In nucleotides, the CDR3 is TGTTCGACAGTAATGAACACTGAAGCTTTCTTT. Translation: CSTVMNTEAFF.

This clone was found once. This rearrangement joins TRBV19 to TRBJ1-5, with D unresolved. Trimming shortened V by 3 bases and J by 2 bases, and 11 bases separated the two germline ends. This CDR3 has 15 amino acids. Germline V CDR1 and CDR2: LNHDA, SQIVND (reference sequence). CDR3: CASSIGVAGNQPQHF. As DNA, the CDR3 is TGTGCCAGTAGTATCGGGGTAGCGGGCAATCAGCCCCAGCATTTT.

The chain recombines TRBV5-1 with TRBJ2-2; 11 nucleotides line up with TRBD2. Germline V gene data show CDR1 as SGHRS and CDR2 as YFSETQ. J lost 2 bases, V lost 4 bases, and 4 bases had no gene match. The CDR3 contains 16 residues. Written as DNA, the CDR3 is TGCGCCAGCAGCCCTAGCGGGGGGAGTAACACCGGGGAGCTGTTTTTT. As protein: CASSPSGGSNTGELFF.

V gene TRBV19 combines with J gene TRBJ2-5; 7 bases line up with TRBD1. Looked up from germline, CDR1 is LNHDA and CDR2 is SQIVND (reference sequence). The CDR3 length is 14 residues. Unmatched junction bases numbered 6, after V lost 3 bases and J lost 5 bases. Written as DNA, the CDR3 is TGTGCCAGTAGTATGAGACAGGGATGGGAGACCCAGTACTTC. This sequence encodes CASSMRQGWETQYF.

The sample holds one count of this clone. The V gene is TRBV24-1, the J gene TRBJ2-1; 7 bases match TRBD2. CDR1 and CDR2 (germline): KGHDR, SFDVKD. The CDR3 length is 13 residues. Trimming at V came to 10 bases and at J to 3 bases, leaving 5 bases not matched to a gene. CDR3 protein: CATSTGGYNEQFF. The CDR3 DNA follows: TGTGCCACTTCGACGGGGGGCTACAATGAGCAGTTCTTC.